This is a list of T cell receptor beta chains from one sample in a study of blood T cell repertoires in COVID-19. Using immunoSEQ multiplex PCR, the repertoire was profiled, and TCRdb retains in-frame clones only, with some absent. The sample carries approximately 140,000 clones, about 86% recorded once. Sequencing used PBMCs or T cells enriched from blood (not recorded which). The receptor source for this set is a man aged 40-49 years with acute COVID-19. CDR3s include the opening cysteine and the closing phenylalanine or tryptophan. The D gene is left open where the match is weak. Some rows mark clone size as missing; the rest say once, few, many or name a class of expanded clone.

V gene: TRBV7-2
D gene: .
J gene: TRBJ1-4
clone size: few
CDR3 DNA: TGTGCCAGCAGCTTAGGAGGGAGGCTCGGTGGTGAAAAACTGTTTTTT
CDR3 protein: CASSLGGRLGGEKLFF

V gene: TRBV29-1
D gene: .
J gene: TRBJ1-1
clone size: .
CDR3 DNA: TGCAGCGGTATTCCAGGGGCAGGAGAAGCTTTCTTT
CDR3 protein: CSGIPGAGEAFF

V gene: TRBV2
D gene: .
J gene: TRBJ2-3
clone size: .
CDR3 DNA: TGTGCCAGCTGGACTGGCACAGATACGCAGTATTTT
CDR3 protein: CASWTGTDTQYF

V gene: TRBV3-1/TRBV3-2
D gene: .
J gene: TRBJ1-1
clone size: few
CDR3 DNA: TGTGCCAGCAGTTTCGGGGGCACTGAAGCTTTCTTT
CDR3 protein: CASSFGGTEAFF

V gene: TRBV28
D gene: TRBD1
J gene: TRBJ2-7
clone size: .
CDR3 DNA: TGTGCCAGCACCTCAGGGGGTCAACCCTACGAGCAGTACTTC
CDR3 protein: CASTSGGQPYEQYF

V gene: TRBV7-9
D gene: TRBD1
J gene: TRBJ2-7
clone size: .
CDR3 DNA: TGTGCCAGCAGCCCAGGGGGCGAGCAGTACTTC
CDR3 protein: CASSPGGEQYF

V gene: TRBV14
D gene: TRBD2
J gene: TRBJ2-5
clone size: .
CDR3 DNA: TGTGCCAGCAGCCCAGGACTAGCCGAGACCCAGTACTTC
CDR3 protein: CASSPGLAETQYF

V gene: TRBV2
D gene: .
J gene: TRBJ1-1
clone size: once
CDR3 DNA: TGTGCCAGCAGTGACCAGGGGCGCGACACTGAAGCTTTCTTT
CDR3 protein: CASSDQGRDTEAFF

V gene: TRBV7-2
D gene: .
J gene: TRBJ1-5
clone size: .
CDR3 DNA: TGTGCCAGCAGCCCTGACAGGTTATCCTCTAGACAGCCCCAGCATTTT
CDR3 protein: CASSPDRLSSRQPQHF

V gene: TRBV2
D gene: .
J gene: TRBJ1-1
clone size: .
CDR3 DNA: TGTGCCAGCAGTGAATTGTCCAGGGATGGCACTGAAGCTTTCTTT
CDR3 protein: CASSELSRDGTEAFF

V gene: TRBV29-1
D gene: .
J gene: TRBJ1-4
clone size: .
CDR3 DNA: TGCAGCGTTGAACCGGGGGGGAGTGAAAAACTGTTTTTT
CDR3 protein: CSVEPGGSEKLFF

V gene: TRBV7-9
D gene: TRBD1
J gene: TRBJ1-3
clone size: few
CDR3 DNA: TGTGCCAGCAGCTTTAGACAGGGAGGTGGAAACACCATATATTTT
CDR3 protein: CASSFRQGGGNTIYF

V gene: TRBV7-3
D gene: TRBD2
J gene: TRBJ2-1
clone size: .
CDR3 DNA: TGTGCCAGCAGCTTGGGACTAGGCTACAATGAGCAGTTCTTC
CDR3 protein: CASSLGLGYNEQFF

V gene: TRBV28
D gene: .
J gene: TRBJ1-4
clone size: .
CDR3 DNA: TGTGCCAGCAGACAAAGGGGGGAAAAACTGTTTTTT
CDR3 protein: CASRQRGEKLFF

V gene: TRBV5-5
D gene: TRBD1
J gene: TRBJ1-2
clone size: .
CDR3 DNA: TGTGCCAGCAGCTTATCAGGGGGCTATGGCTACACCTTC
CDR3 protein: CASSLSGGYGYTF

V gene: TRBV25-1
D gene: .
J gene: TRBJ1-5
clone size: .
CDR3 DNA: TGTGCCAGCAGTGAATGGGCAGGCAATCAGCCCCAGCATTTT
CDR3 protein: CASSEWAGNQPQHF

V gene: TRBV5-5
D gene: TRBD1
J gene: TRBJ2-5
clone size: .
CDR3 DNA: TGTGCCAGCAGGCACAGGGGAGAGACCCAGTACTTC
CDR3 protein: CASRHRGETQYF

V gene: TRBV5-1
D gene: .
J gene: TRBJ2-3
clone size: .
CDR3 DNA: TGCGCCAGCAGCTGGTGGGGGGATACTAGCACAGATACGCAGTATTTT
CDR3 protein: CASSWWGDTSTDTQYF

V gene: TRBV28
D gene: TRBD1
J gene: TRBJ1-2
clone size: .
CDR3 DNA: TGTGCCAGCAGGGCCGTATGGGACAGGGTATTCTATGGCTACACCTTC
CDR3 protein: CASRAVWDRVFYGYTF

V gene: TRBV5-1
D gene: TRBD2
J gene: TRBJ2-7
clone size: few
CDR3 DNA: TGCGCCAGCAGCTTGGAGCCTAGCGGGAGGGGATACGAGCAGTACTTC
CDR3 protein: CASSLEPSGRGYEQYF

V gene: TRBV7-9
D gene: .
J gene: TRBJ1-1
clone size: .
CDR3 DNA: TGTGCCAGCAGCTTAGCGCGGGGCAGGGAGACTGAAGCTTTCTTT
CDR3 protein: CASSLARGRETEAFF

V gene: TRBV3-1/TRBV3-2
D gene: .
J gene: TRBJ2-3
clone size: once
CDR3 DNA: TGTGCCAGCAGCCAAGGACCTTTGGGGGGTACGCAGTATTTT
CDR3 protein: CASSQGPLGGTQYF

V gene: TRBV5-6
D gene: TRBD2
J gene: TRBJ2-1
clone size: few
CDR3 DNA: TGTGCCAGCAGCTTGATAAGCGGGGCCATCTACAATGAGCAGTTCTTC
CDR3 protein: CASSLISGAIYNEQFF

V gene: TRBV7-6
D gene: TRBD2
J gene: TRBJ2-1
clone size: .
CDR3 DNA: TGTGCCAGCAGCTTAGCTTGGAGCGGGGGGTACAATGAGCAGTTCTTC
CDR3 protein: CASSLAWSGGYNEQFF

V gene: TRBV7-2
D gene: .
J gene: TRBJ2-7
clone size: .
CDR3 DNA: TGTGCCAGCAGTTTAGGGGCAGGGTACGAGAAGCCCTACGAGCAGTACTTC
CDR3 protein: CASSLGAGYEKPYEQYF

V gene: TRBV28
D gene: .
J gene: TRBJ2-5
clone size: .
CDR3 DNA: TGTGCCAGCAGTTTAGGCTTCACGTACCAAGAGACCCAGTACTTC
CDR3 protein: CASSLGFTYQETQYF

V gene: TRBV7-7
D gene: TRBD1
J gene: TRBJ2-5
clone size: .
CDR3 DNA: TGTGCTAGCAGCCTGTCCGGGACAGGGGGCCCGGAGACCCAGTACTTC
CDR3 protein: CASSLSGTGGPETQYF

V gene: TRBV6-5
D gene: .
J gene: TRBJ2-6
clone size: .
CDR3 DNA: TGTGCCAGCAGTTATCTGCAGGCCGGGGCCAACGTCCTGACTTTC
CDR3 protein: CASSYLQAGANVLTF

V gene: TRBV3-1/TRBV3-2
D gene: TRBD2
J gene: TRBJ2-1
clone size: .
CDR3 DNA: TGTGCCAGCAGGGAACCACGGGGGGACCCCTACAATGAGCAGTTCTTC
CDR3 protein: CASREPRGDPYNEQFF

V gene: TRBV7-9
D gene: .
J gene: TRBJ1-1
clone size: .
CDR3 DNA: TGTGCCAGCAGCTTAGTACAGATGAACACTGAAGCTTTCTTT
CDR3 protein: CASSLVQMNTEAFF

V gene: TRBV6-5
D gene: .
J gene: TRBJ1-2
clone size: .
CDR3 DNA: TGTGCCAGCGGGCAGAGCTATGGCTACACCTTC
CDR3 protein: CASGQSYGYTF

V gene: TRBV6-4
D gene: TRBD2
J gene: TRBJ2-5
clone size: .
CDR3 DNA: TGTGCCAGCAGTGTGCCGACTAGCGGAGTCTTGGGTACCCAGTACTTC
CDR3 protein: CASSVPTSGVLGTQYF

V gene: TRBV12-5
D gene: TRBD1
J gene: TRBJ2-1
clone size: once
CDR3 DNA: TGTGCTAGTGGTTTGGGGACAGGGAGCTCCTACAATGAGCAGTTCTTC
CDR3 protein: CASGLGTGSSYNEQFF

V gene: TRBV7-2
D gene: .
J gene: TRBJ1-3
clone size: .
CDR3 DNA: TGTGCCAGCAGCTTAGCCGGGGGGGGATACGGAAACACCATATATTTT
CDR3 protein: CASSLAGGGYGNTIYF

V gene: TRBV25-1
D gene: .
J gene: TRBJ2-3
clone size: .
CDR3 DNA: TGTGCCAGCAGCGCGCAGGGGGGAGATACGCAGTATTTT
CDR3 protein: CASSAQGGDTQYF

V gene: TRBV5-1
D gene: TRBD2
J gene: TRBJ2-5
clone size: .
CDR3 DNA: TGCGCCAGCAGCTTGAGAGCGGGAGAGAACCTGCTAGGGGAGACCCAGTACTTC
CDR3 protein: CASSLRAGENLLGETQYF

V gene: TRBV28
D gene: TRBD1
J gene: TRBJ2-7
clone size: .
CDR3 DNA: TGTGCCAGCAGGTCCGGGACAGGGGGCTACGAGCAGTACTTC
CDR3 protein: CASRSGTGGYEQYF

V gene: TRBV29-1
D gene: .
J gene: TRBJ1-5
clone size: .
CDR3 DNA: TGCAGCGTCCTCGAGGGGGTTGGGCCCCAGCATTTT
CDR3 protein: CSVLEGVGPQHF

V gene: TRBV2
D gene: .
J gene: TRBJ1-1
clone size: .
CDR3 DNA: TGTGCCAGCAGTACCGGGGGGACCACTGAAGCTTTCTTT
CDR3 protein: CASSTGGTTEAFF

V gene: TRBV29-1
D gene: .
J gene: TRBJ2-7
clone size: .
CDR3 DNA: TGCAGCGCCCTCGAGCAGGGTGCCCTCGGCGAGCAGTACTTC
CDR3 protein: CSALEQGALGEQYF

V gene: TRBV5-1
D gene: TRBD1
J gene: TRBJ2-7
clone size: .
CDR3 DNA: TGCGCCAGCAGCTTTCAGGGGGCAGGAGGCTACGAGCAGTACTTC
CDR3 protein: CASSFQGAGGYEQYF

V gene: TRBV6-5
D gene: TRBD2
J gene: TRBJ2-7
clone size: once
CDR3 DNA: TGTGCCAGCAGTTACTCGGGAAGCGGGAGCTCCTACGAGCAGTACTTC
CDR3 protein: CASSYSGSGSSYEQYF

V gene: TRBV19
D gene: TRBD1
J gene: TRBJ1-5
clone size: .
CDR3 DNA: TGTGCCACCTCGCACCGGACAGGGGGTGGCAATCAGCCCCAGCATTTT
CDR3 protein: CATSHRTGGGNQPQHF

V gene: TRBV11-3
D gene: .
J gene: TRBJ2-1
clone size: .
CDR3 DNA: TGTGCCAGCAGCTTGCCCGGTGTTAGTGAGCAGTTCTTC
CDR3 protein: CASSLPGVSEQFF

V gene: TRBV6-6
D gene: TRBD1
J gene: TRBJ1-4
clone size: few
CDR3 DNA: TGTGCCAGCGAAAGGGGACAGGGGGTGCGGGAAAAACTGTTTTTT
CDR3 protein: CASERGQGVREKLFF

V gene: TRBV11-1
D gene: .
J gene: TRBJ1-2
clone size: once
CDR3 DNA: TGTGCCAGCAGCTTCGGACTGTTCTATGGCTACACCTTC
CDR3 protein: CASSFGLFYGYTF

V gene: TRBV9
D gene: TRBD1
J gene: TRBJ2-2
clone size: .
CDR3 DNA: TGTGCCAGCAGCGTAAACCCCATGACAGGGGGGAACACCGGGGAGCTGTTTTTT
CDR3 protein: CASSVNPMTGGNTGELFF

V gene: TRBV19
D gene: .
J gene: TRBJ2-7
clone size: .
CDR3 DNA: TGTGCCAGTAGTCGGGGAAACTCCTACGAGCAGTACTTC
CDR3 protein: CASSRGNSYEQYF

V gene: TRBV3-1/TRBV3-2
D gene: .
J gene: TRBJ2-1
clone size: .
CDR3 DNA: TGTGCCAGCAGCCTGACAGACAATGAGCAGTTCTTC
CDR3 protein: CASSLTDNEQFF

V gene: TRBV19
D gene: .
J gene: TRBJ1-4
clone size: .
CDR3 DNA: TGTGCCAGTAGTATAGGAGTCGGGTACGAAAAACTGTTTTTT
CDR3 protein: CASSIGVGYEKLFF

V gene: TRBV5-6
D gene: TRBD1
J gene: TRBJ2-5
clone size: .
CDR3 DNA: TGTGCCAGCAGCTTCGGGACAGGGGGCCGGGAGACCCAGTACTTC
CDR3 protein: CASSFGTGGRETQYF

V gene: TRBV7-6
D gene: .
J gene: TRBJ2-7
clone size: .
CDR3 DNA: TGTGCCAGCAGTACCACCCAGGGATACGAGCAGTACTTC
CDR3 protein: CASSTTQGYEQYF

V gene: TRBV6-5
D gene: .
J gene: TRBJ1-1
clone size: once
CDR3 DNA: TGTGCCAGCAGTTCACTACATTGGAACACTGAAGCTTTCTTT
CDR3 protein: CASSSLHWNTEAFF

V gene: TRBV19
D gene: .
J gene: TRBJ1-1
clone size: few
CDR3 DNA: TGTGCCAGTAGTATAGGGCACACTGAAGCTTTCTTT
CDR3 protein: CASSIGHTEAFF

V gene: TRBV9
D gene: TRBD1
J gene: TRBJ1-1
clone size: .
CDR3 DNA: TGTGCCAGCAGCGCGGGACAGGGGGGCGCGGACACTGAAGCTTTCTTT
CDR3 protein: CASSAGQGGADTEAFF

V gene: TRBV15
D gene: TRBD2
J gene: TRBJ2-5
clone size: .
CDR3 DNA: TGTGCCACCAGCAGAGCGGGACTAGCGGAAGAGACCCAGTACTTC
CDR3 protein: CATSRAGLAEETQYF

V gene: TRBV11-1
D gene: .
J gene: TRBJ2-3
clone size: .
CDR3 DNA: TGTGCCAGCAGCTTAAATTCCCCCCAGGATACGCAGTATTTT
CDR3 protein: CASSLNSPQDTQYF

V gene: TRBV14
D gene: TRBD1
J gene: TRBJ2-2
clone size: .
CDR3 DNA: TGTGCCAGCAGCCAAGAACAGGGGGGGAACACCGGGGAGCTGTTTTTT
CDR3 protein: CASSQEQGGNTGELFF

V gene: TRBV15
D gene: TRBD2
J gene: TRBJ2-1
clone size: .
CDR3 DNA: TGTGCCACCAGCAGAGATATCCTAGCGGGAGGTGGAGACAATGAGCAGTTCTTC
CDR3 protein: CATSRDILAGGGDNEQFF

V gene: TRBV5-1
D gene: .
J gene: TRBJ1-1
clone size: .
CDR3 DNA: TGCGCCAGCAGCTCCTCTCCAGGGTATACTGAAGCTTTCTTT
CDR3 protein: CASSSSPGYTEAFF